These 9 T cell receptor beta chains share one sample of origin, sequenced in a study of regulatory T cells in long-lasting Graves disease (TCRdb year 2021). Receptor libraries were prepared by multiplex PCR. Sequencer: Illumina HiSeq 4000. iRepertoire HTBI primers and Arm-PCR amplification of CDR3 regions were used to construct TCR beta libraries. The public reads were reprocessed in TCRdb via fastp at Q25 and MiXCR, keeping in-frame beta chains. Each CDR3 protein appears once, grouped with its most common genes and DNA. This sample holds a few hundred thousand distinct CDR3 sequences; about 21% were observed only once. Approximately 15% of the sample is held by the ten biggest clonotypes. Reading the label with the study, this specimen's time point is: persistent/refractory GD, antithyroid drugs over 5 years with positive TRAb. RNA was extracted from PBMCs in TRIzol for both TCR sequencing and RNA sequencing.

Specimen: peripheral blood mononuclear cells (PBMCs), collected when the disease was refractory, from a patient treated with antithyroid drugs. The receptors stem from a female donor with Graves disease.

This clonotype was seen at least ten times. The chain uses TRBV28 and TRBJ2-7, with 7 bases matching TRBD1. The CDR3 sequence is 16 residues long. The junction had 10 bases not matched to a gene; V was cut back by 5 bases and J by 0 bases. Germline-derived CDR1 and CDR2 are MDHEN and SYDVKM. The CDR3 here is CASSPGTALLSYEQYF. CDR3 sequence (DNA): TGTGCCAGCAGTCCAGGGACAGCCCTACTCTCCTACGAGCAGTACTTC.

This chain uses TRBV6-1 with TRBJ2-2, with 9 positions matching TRBD2. Germline CDR1 and CDR2: MNHNS and SASEGT. V trimming: 6 bases; J trimming: 1 base; junction bases outside the gene matches: 6. The CDR3 sequence is 16 residues long. Written as DNA, the CDR3 is TGTGCCAGCAGCCGAGCGGGAGGTATGAACACCGGGGAGCTGTTTTTT. This encodes CASSRAGGMNTGELFF.

The chain employs TRBV3-1 and TRBJ2-3; 8 bases match TRBD2. From germline, CDR1 is LGHDT and CDR2 YNNKEL (reference sequence). This CDR3 spans 15 amino acids. V dropped 10 bases and J dropped 6; count of bases not matched to a gene: 15. CDR3 bases: TGTGCCACCCAAACCACTAGCGGAGGATGGGATACGCAGTATTTT. It codes for CATQTTSGGWDTQYF.

Comment on this clonotype: Possible read error: a much larger clone is one base away. The J gene is TRBJ2-7, the V gene TRBV6-2 or TRBV6-3; D call uncertain. Trimming stripped 4 bases from V and 3 bases from J, with 13 bases between. This CDR3 is built from 14 residues. Germline assignment: CDR1 MNHEY and CDR2 SVGEGT. CDR3 in amino acids: CASSWRRYDYEQYF. The CDR3 DNA sequence: TGTGCCAGCAGTTGGCGGAGATACGACTACGAGCAGTACTTC.

Ten or more counts support this clonotype. The chain recombines TRBV27 with TRBJ1-1, with D perhaps matching TRBD1 (6 bases). Germline V gene lookup returns CDR1 MNHEY and CDR2 SMNVEV (reference sequence). The CDR3 runs 15 residues. V shed 6 bases and J shed 4 bases, with 18 bases lying between them. Written as DNA, the CDR3 is TGTGCCAGCAGGTACACTACAGGGAGTGGCACTGAAGCTTTCTTT. Its translation: CASRYTTGSGTEAFF.

V usage is TRBV5-4 and J usage is TRBJ1-1, with D unclear. This CDR3 is built from 14 residues. Germline assignment: CDR1 SGHNT and CDR2 YYREEE (reference sequence). V gave up 5 bases and J gave up 4 bases, with 15 bases separating them. The CDR3 DNA reads TGTGCCAGCAGTTTTGAAGGTCCGGGCACTGAAGCTTTCTTT. Its translation: CASSFEGPGTEAFF.

The chain joins TRBV7-9 to TRBJ2-2; TRBD2 agrees at 7 bases. The CDR3 consists of 13 residues. The V gene's germline CDR1 is SEHNR and CDR2 FQNEAQ (reference sequence). The junction had 3 bases not matched to a gene; V was cut back by 5 bases and J by 6 bases. This CDR3 is CASSGRASGELFF. CDR3 nucleotides: TGTGCCAGCAGCGGGAGGGCCTCCGGGGAGCTGTTTTTT.

This clonotype was seen many times. This rearrangement joins TRBV3-1 to TRBJ2-7, with 8 positions matching TRBD1. J was trimmed by 4 bases and V by 0 bases; bases with no gene match: 2. The CDR3 consists of 14 residues. Germline CDR1 is LGHDT and CDR2 is YNNKEL (reference sequence). In nucleotides, the CDR3 is TGTGCCAGCAGCCAAGAACGGACAGGGTACGAGCAGTACTTC. This translates into CASSQERTGYEQYF.

In the case of this clonotype: One base away lies a much larger clone, so this may be a sequencing read error. The chain uses TRBV2 and TRBJ1-1; D unclear. Germline V gene data show CDR1 as SNHLY and CDR2 as FYNNEI. Trimming removed 5 bases from V and 3 bases from J, with 10 bases in between. There are 13 residues in the CDR3. CDR3 in DNA: TGTGCCAGCAGTAAAGAAGTCGACACTGAAGCTTTCTTT. As protein: CASSKEVDTEAFF.